This T cell receptor (beta chain) came from a study of cytomegalovirus exposure and HLA in healthy donors. V was shortened by 5 bases and J by 0 bases, with 14 bases between the two germline ends. Germline V gene sequence: CDR1 ENHRY, CDR2 SYGVKD. The CDR3 is made up of 15 amino acids. PCR involved 60 Vbeta and 13 Jbeta primers. TCRdb's copy holds only in-frame clones and misses some; the assay was immunoSEQ multiplex PCR. This table has some 170,000 clones, roughly three quarters appearing once. The chain joins TRBV10-3 to TRBJ2-7, with a tentative D call TRBD2 (6 bases). The specimen sequenced was PBMCs. The source of this sequence is a man between 18 and 35 years old in good health and CMV-seropositive. CDR3 amino acids: CAISYGGSRSYEQYF. For the CDR3, the DNA is TGTGCCATCAGTTATGGGGGGTCTCGCTCCTACGAGCAGTACTTC.